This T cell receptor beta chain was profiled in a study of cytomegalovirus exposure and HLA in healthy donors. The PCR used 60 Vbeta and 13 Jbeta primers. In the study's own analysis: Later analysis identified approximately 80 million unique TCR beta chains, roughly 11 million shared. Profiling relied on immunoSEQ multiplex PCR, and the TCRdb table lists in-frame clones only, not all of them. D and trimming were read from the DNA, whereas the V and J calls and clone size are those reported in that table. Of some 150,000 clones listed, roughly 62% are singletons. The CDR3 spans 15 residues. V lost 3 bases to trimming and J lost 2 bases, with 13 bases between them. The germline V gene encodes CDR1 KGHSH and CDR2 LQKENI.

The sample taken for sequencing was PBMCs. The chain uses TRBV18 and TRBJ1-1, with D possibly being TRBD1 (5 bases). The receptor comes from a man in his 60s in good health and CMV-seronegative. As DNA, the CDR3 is TGTGCCAGCTCACCCCCCGTCGACAGAAACACTGAAGCTTTCTTT. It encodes CASSPPVDRNTEAFF. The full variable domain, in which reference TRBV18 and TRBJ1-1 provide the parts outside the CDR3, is NAGVMQNPRHLVRRRGQEARLRCSPMKGHSHVYWYRQLPEEGLKFMVYLQKENIIDESGMPKERFSAEFPKEGPSILRIQQVVRGDSAAYFCASSPPVDRNTEAFFGQGTRLTVV.